A single sample gave rise to the 25 T cell receptor beta chains below, sequenced in a study of T cell repertoires in cytomegalovirus infection (dated by TCRdb to the late 2010s). Instrument on record: Illumina HiSeq 1500. TCRdb reanalyzed the raw reads on its own, using fastp at Q25 for trimming and MiXCR for clone calling, and kept in-frame beta chains. Each CDR3 protein gets just one entry, which takes the most common genes and DNA from the rows behind it. The sample table shows about 180,000 distinct CDR3 sequences, and less than 25% are seen once. The ten largest clones represent roughly 25% of the sample. Taken with the paper, the label for treatment or condition translates to: in vitro stimulation with specific CMV peptide epitopes to enrich CMV-specific T cells. These receptors' antigens are unknown. The sample consisted of CD8+ T cells from cultured PBMCs, taken from culture after CMV antigen stimulation. These receptors were taken from a human donor in good health (CMV status not recorded). Some clones in this sample may be carry-over from other donors' samples.

This chain connects TRBV7-9 to TRBJ2-1; D is undetermined. Germline V gene lookup returns CDR1 SEHNR and CDR2 FQNEAQ (reference sequence). V dropped 0 bases and J dropped 0 bases, with 9 bases sitting between them. The CDR3 is 16 amino acids. The CDR3 DNA follows: TGTGCCAGCAGCTTAGCGGCAGTTAGCTCCTACAATGAGCAGTTCTTC. Protein product: CASSLAAVSSYNEQFF.

This clonotype was found a few times. The chain carries TRBV4-3 and TRBJ1-2; the D is unclear. The CDR3 has 16 amino acids. CDR1 is LGHNA, CDR2 YSLEER, per germline. Trimming shortened V by 1 base and J by 5 bases, and 17 bases separated the two germline ends. This CDR3 is CASSQGLGMARYGYTF. The CDR3 DNA sequence: TGCGCCAGCAGCCAAGGCTTAGGGATGGCTCGTTATGGCTACACCTTC.

This clonotype came up a few times. The chain employs TRBV4-1 and TRBJ2-1, with 14 positions matching TRBD2. CDR3 length: 19 residues. V was clipped by 2 bases and J by 1 base; unmatched bases: 7. Germline-derived CDR1 and CDR2 are MGHRA and YSYEKL. CDR3 coding DNA: TGCGCCAGCAGCCAACCTACAAGACTAGCGGGGGGGTCCTACAATGAGCAGTTCTTC. Encoded protein: CASSQPTRLAGGSYNEQFF.

There are a few counts of this clonotype. The rearrangement uses TRBV25-1 and TRBJ1-2; D remains ambiguous. CDR1 MGHDK and CDR2 SYGVNS come from the germline V gene. Trimming took off 7 bases at V and 2 bases at J, with 8 bases between the two ends. The CDR3 is 12 residues long. The CDR3 region has the DNA TGTGCCAGCAATGGTGGGAACTATGGCTACACCTTC. It codes for CASNGGNYGYTF.

The chain couples TRBV7-2 to TRBJ2-3; D possibly matches TRBD1 or TRBD2 (5 bases each). V lost 5 bases, J lost 6 bases, and 18 bases lay in between. This CDR3 has 15 residues. Germline CDR1 and CDR2: SGHTA and FQGNSA. In nucleotides, the CDR3 is TGTGCCAGCAGCCGGACACGTGGACTTAAGGATACGCAGTATTTT. Translated, it gives CASSRTRGLKDTQYF.

This rearrangement joins TRBV19 to TRBJ2-2; D perhaps matches TRBD1 (6 bases). This CDR3 region has 16 residues. CDR1 and CDR2 from the germline V gene are LNHDA and SQIVND (reference sequence). V gave up 9 bases and J gave up 5 bases, with 22 bases separating them. The chain's CDR3 is CASHYRENRETGELFF. The CDR3 DNA sequence: TGTGCCAGCCATTACAGGGAAAATCGAGAAACCGGGGAGCTGTTTTTT. Drawing the rest from reference TRBV19 and TRBJ2-2, the complete variable domain is DGGITQSPKYLFRKEGQNVTLSCEQNLNHDAMYWYRQDPGQGLRLIYYSQIVNDFQKGDIAEGYSVSREKKESFPLTVTSAQKNPTAFYLCASHYRENRETGELFFGEGSRLTVL.

The chain links TRBV7-9 to TRBJ2-1; the match to TRBD2 covers 8 bases. This CDR3 spans 22 amino acids. Germline CDR1 SEHNR, CDR2 FQNEAQ (reference sequence). V lost 1 base and J lost 5; bases outside the gene matches: 25. The CDR3 loop is CASSLVGGVGFSGTRGDNEQFF. CDR3 in DNA: TGTGCCAGCAGCTTAGTAGGGGGGGTTGGGTTTAGCGGGACCCGCGGTGACAATGAGCAGTTCTTC.

This chain connects TRBV6-2 or TRBV6-3 to TRBJ2-7, with a tentative D call TRBD1 (6 bases). Trimming cost V 1 base and J 5 bases, with 21 bases left between them. The CDR3 has 17 amino acids. Germline V CDR1 and CDR2: MNHEY, SVGEGT. DNA of the CDR3: TGTGCCAGCAGTTACTTCAGCAATGGGGGCAAGCAGGACGAGCAGTACTTC. Translation gives CASSYFSNGGKQDEQYF.

The chain joins TRBV12-3 or TRBV12-4 to TRBJ2-7; TRBD2 matches 9 bases. The J segment lost 0 bases and the V segment lost 2 bases, leaving 2 bases of the junction unmatched. CDR3 length: 15 amino acids. The CDR3 is CASSLLAGSSYEQYF. CDR3 DNA: TGTGCCAGCAGTTTACTAGCGGGGAGCTCCTACGAGCAGTACTTC.

This clonotype has more than one count but fewer than ten. The chain carries TRBV29-1 and TRBJ1-2; unclear D gene. V lost 4 bases and J 3 bases, leaving 9 bases between the germline ends. This CDR3 region has 12 residues. Per the germline V gene, CDR1 is SQVTM and CDR2 is ANQGSEA. In nucleotides, the CDR3 is TGCAGCGTTGCCCAGGCGTACTATGGCTACACCTTC. The encoded protein is CSVAQAYYGYTF.

In its sample, this clonotype was seen a few times. This rearrangement joins TRBV11-2 to TRBJ2-1; TRBD1 might be the D (6 bases). V lost 3 bases, J lost 6 bases, and 12 bases lay in between. This CDR3 comprises 14 residues. CDR1 SGHAT and CDR2 FQNNGV come from the germline V gene. The DNA of the CDR3 is TGTGCCAGCAGCTTTACAGGGTGGGGCAATGAGCAGTTCTTC. Translation gives CASSFTGWGNEQFF.

This clonotype showed up just a few times. The J gene is TRBJ1-1, the V gene TRBV7-2; 8 bases map to TRBD1. Germline-derived CDR1 and CDR2 are SGHTA and FQGNSA. This CDR3 contains 15 residues. Losses at the gene ends were 5 bases for V and 0 bases for J; bases not matched to a gene: 5. The CDR3 spells CASSPLTGVNTEAFF. CDR3 nucleotides: TGTGCCAGCAGCCCACTGACAGGGGTGAACACTGAAGCTTTCTTT.

A few counts support this clonotype. The chain joins TRBV6-2 or TRBV6-3 to TRBJ2-4, with D possibly called TRBD1 or TRBD2 (5 bases each). Germline CDR1 reads MNHEY; CDR2 reads SVGEGT. V lost 8 bases to trimming and J lost 6 bases, with 17 bases between them. The CDR3 extends over 14 amino acids. The CDR3 loop is CASLTRQGPNIQYF. CDR3 nucleotides: TGTGCCAGCCTCACTAGGCAGGGACCAAACATTCAGTACTTC.

This clonotype has just a few counts. The chain employs TRBV7-6 and TRBJ1-2; D is unclear. CDR1 is SGHVS, CDR2 FNYEAQ, per germline. V was clipped by 11 bases and J by 6 bases, with 22 bases between them. The CDR3 sequence is 14 residues long. This chain's CDR3 is CACLMSGSFDGYTF. DNA of the CDR3: TGTGCCTGCCTTATGTCGGGCTCCTTTGATGGCTACACCTTC. The entire variable domain, with the rest obtained from reference TRBV7-6 and TRBJ1-2, is as follows: GAGVSQSPRYKVTKRGQDVALRCDPISGHVSLYWYRQALGQGPEFLTYFNYEAQQDKSGLPNDRFSAERPEGSISTLTIQRTEQRDSAMYRCACLMSGSFDGYTFGSGTRLTVV.

The chain recombines TRBV12-3 or TRBV12-4 with TRBJ2-3; D may be TRBD1 (7 bases). The CDR3 extends over 14 amino acids. V lost 6 bases to trimming and J lost 3 bases, with 13 bases between them. CDR3 in amino acids: CASRAGGLTDTQYF. The CDR3 DNA follows: TGTGCCAGCAGAGCAGGGGGGTTGACAGATACGCAGTATTTT.

This clonotype was detected many times. The chain recombines TRBV12-3 or TRBV12-4 with TRBJ2-1, with 12 positions matching TRBD2. The J segment lost 9 bases and the V segment lost 3 bases, leaving 6 bases of the junction unmatched. This CDR3 comprises 15 residues. DNA for the CDR3: TGTGCCAGCAGTTTGGCTAGCGGGGGGGAGGGTGAGCAGTTCTTC. Its translation is CASSLASGGEGEQFF.

The J gene is TRBJ1-2, the V gene TRBV7-9, with a weak D call TRBD1 (5 bases). V was clipped by 0 bases and J by 8 bases, with 10 bases between them. CDR3 length: 13 amino acids. From germline, CDR1 is SEHNR and CDR2 FQNEAQ (reference sequence). The chain's CDR3 is CASSLAQAAGYTF. The DNA for the CDR3 is TGTGCCAGCAGCTTAGCACAGGCGGCGGGCTACACCTTC.

This chain uses TRBV7-6 with TRBJ1-1; D unresolved. Trimming pared 0 bases from V and 7 bases from J, leaving 12 bases between. Germline values: CDR1 SGHVS, CDR2 FNYEAQ. This CDR3 has 14 residues. The CDR3 DNA reads TGTGCCAGCAGCTTAGCATCCAATTCTGTTGAAGCTTTCTTT. It codes for CASSLASNSVEAFF. Combining the CDR3 with reference TRBV7-6 and TRBJ1-1 gives the whole variable domain GAGVSQSPRYKVTKRGQDVALRCDPISGHVSLYWYRQALGQGPEFLTYFNYEAQQDKSGLPNDRFSAERPEGSISTLTIQRTEQRDSAMYRCASSLASNSVEAFFGQGTRLTVV.

The chain uses TRBV7-6 and TRBJ2-7; 7 bases line up with TRBD2. The CDR3 covers 14 residues. Germline V gene lookup returns CDR1 SGHVS and CDR2 FNYEAQ. V gave up 2 bases and J gave up 10 bases; unmatched junction bases: 11. In DNA, the CDR3 is TGTGCCAGCAGCTTAACCCAGGGAGGGAAGCATCAGTACTTC. Residues: CASSLTQGGKHQYF.

The V gene is TRBV7-9, the J gene TRBJ2-2; 8 positions agree with TRBD1. The CDR3 is 15 residues long. Germline V gene data show CDR1 as SEHNR and CDR2 as FQNEAQ (reference sequence). V was clipped by 1 base and J by 4 bases; unmatched bases: 2. In nucleotides, the CDR3 is TGTGCCAGCAGCTTAGGGACAGGGACCACCGGGGAGCTGTTTTTT. This sequence encodes CASSLGTGTTGELFF.

This clonotype was observed a handful of times. This chain uses TRBV7-2 with TRBJ2-3; 9 positions agree with TRBD1. The CDR3 consists of 17 residues. V was clipped by 0 bases and J by 0 bases; unmatched bases: 4. CDR1 SGHTA and CDR2 FQGNSA come from the germline V gene. CDR3 protein: CASSLAQGQGSTDTQYF. CDR3 bases: TGTGCCAGCAGCTTAGCGCAAGGACAGGGGAGCACAGATACGCAGTATTTT.

V usage is TRBV18 and J usage is TRBJ1-2; TRBD1 matches at 10 bases. The V and J ends lost 2 bases and 3 bases, in that order; junction bases with no gene match: 3. The CDR3 runs 15 residues. CDR1 KGHSH and CDR2 LQKENI come from the germline V gene. The CDR3 loop reads CASSPGTGEHYGYTF. The CDR3 coding sequence is TGTGCCAGCTCACCAGGGACAGGGGAACACTATGGCTACACCTTC. Filled out from reference TRBV18 and TRBJ1-2, the complete variable domain reads NAGVMQNPRHLVRRRGQEARLRCSPMKGHSHVYWYRQLPEEGLKFMVYLQKENIIDESGMPKERFSAEFPKEGPSILRIQQVVRGDSAAYFCASSPGTGEHYGYTFGSGTRLTVV.

The chain couples TRBV7-9 to TRBJ2-7; a weak D match, TRBD1 (8 bases). From germline, CDR1 is SEHNR and CDR2 FQNEAQ (reference sequence). This CDR3 region has 16 residues. V was clipped by 2 bases and J by 3 bases, with 17 bases between them. The CDR3 nucleotides are TGTGCCAGCAGCTTAAGCCCGACAGGGGACTACTACGAGCAGTACTTC. It is translated as CASSLSPTGDYYEQYF. Together with reference TRBV7-9 and TRBJ2-7, the CDR3 gives the full variable domain: DTGVSQNPRHKITKRGQNVTFRCDPISEHNRLYWYRQTLGQGPEFLTYFQNEAQLEKSRLLSDRFSAERPKGSFSTLEIQRTEQGDSAMYLCASSLSPTGDYYEQYFGPGTRLTVT.

The chain has TRBV7-6 and TRBJ2-7, with 9 bases identical to TRBD2. The V gene end was trimmed by 2 bases and the J gene end by 2 bases; junction bases not matched to a gene: 4. The CDR3 is 15 residues long. Germline V gene sequence: CDR1 SGHVS, CDR2 FNYEAQ. In DNA, the CDR3 is TGTGCCAGCAGCTTATATAGCGGGAGTGCCTACGAGCAGTACTTC. Protein product: CASSLYSGSAYEQYF.

The chain is built from TRBV11-2 and TRBJ2-7, with TRBD2 identical over 10 bases. Germline V gene lookup returns CDR1 SGHAT and CDR2 FQNNGV. V gave up 6 bases and J gave up 2 bases; unmatched junction bases: 10. The CDR3 length is 16 residues. DNA for the CDR3: TGTGCCAGCAGTTGGACCTCAGCGGGGGGGCCCTACGAGCAGTACTTC. Encoded protein: CASSWTSAGGPYEQYF. Variable domain in full (rest from reference TRBV11-2 and TRBJ2-7): EAGVAQSPRYKIIEKRQSVAFWCNPISGHATLYWYQQILGQGPKLLIQFQNNGVVDDSQLPKDRFSAERLKGVDSTLKIQPAKLEDSAVYLCASSWTSAGGPYEQYFGPGTRLTVT.